This T cell receptor beta chain was documented in a study of siplizumab effects on memory and regulatory T cells. Broader study findings: Researchers could not give a naive or memory phenotype to roughly 75-95% of proliferating CD4+ or CD8+ clones. Apparently more diverse than memory cells, naive T cells also seemed major alloresponse contributors.

TCRdb's copy holds only in-frame clones and misses some; the assay was immunoSEQ multiplex PCR. Of 100,000 to 110,000 clones listed, around 90% are singletons. Note on this clone: What it recognizes is unknown.

This receptor was obtained from a human donor in good health. Source material: CD4+ T cells sorted from blood.

The CDR3 region is CASGRAAGSNQPQHF. The CDR3 DNA follows: TGTGCCAGCGGACGGGCCGCCGGTAGCAATCAGCCCCAGCATTTT. V gene TRBV21-1 combines with J gene TRBJ1-5. TRBV21-1 is given as a pseudogene. There are 15 residues in the CDR3.